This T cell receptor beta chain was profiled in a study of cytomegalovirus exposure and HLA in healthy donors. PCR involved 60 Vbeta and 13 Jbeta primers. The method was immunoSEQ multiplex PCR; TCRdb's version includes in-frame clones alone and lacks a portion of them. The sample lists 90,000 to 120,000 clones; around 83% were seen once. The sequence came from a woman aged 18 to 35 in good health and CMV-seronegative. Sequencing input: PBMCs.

The DNA for the CDR3 is TGTGCCAGCAGTGAAACTGCCAGGGGGCGGAATCAGCCCCAGCATTTT. Its translation: CASSETARGRNQPQHF. The rearrangement uses TRBV2 and TRBJ1-5; 8 positions match TRBD1. V lost 2 bases and J lost 4; bases outside the gene matches: 7. The V gene's germline CDR1 is SNHLY and CDR2 FYNNEI. The length of the CDR3 is 16 residues. Full variable domain (rest looked up from reference TRBV2 and TRBJ1-5): EPEVTQTPSHQVTQMGQEVILRCVPISNHLYFYWYRQILGQKVEFLVSFYNNEISEKSEIFDDQFSVERPDGSNFTLKIRSTKLEDSAMYFCASSETARGRNQPQHFGDGTRLSIL.